The TCR beta chain under discussion was sequenced for a study of T-cell memory formation after mild COVID-19. In the study overall: Clusters were largely donor specific.

Notes on the study in general: Clones that contracted from day 15 to 85 were balanced CD4/CD8, while later expanders leaned CD4+. Clones that contracted clustered mainly in CM and EM if CD4+ and in EMRA if CD8+.

One entry per CDR3 protein results from TCRdb running MiXCR on the 5' RACE reads. The sample consists of some 210,000 distinct CDR3 sequences, 15% to 20% of them appearing once. The CDR3 totals 16 residues. CDR1 is MGHRA and CDR2 is YSYEKL in the germline V gene. V trimming: 3 bases; J trimming: 6 bases; junction bases outside the gene matches: 7. This clonotype was detected a few times. Its antigen is not identified. The receptor was derived from an adult woman who had mild COVID-19 (a few samples of this study predate the infection). Cell type and time point are not known. The V call is TRBV4-1, the J call TRBJ2-3; 12 bases fit TRBD1. The sample comprised PBMCs or a T cell subset sorted from them (not recorded which). The CDR3 spells CASSQSGTGGADTQYF. The CDR3 DNA is TGCGCCAGCAGCCAGAGTGGGACAGGGGGCGCGGATACGCAGTATTTT.